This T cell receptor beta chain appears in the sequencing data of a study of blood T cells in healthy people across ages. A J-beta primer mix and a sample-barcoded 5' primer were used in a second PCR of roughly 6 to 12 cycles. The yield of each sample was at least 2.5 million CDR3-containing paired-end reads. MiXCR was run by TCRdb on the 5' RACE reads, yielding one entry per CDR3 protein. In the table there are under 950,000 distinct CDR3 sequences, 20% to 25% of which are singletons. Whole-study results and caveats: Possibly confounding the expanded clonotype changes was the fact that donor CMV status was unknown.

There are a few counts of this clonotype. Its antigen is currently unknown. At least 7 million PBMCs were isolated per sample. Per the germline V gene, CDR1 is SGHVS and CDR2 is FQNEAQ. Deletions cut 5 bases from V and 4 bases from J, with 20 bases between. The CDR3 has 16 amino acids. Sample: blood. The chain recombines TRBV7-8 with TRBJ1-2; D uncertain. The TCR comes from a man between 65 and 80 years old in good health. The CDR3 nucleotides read TGTGCCAGCAGCCCCCCCTTTGGTAGTCTCAGCTATGGCTACACCTTC. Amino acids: CASSPPFGSLSYGYTF.